This TCR beta chain originates from a study of cytomegalovirus exposure and HLA in healthy donors. A multiplex PCR was run with 60 Vbeta primers and 13 Jbeta primers. The data were produced by immunoSEQ multiplex PCR, yet TCRdb's version contains in-frame clones alone and is incomplete. The sample includes some 200,000 clones, about 70% of them seen just once. This CDR3 comprises 14 residues. The germline V and J ends were trimmed by 5 bases and 1 base, with 11 bases remaining between them. Germline values: CDR1 MNHNY, CDR2 SVGAGI (reference sequence). The source material was PBMCs. The chain carries TRBV6-6 and TRBJ1-1; weak D call: TRBD1 (5 bases). The clonotype originates from a woman in her thirties in good health and CMV-seronegative. CDR3 DNA: TGTGCCAGCAGTACGACAGTTACGAACACTGAAGCTTTCTTT. It yields the protein CASSTTVTNTEAFF.